This TCR beta chain was found in a study of cytomegalovirus exposure and HLA in healthy donors. The CDR3 runs 15 residues. The trim removed 4 bases at V and 6 bases at J, leaving 10 bases unmatched. In germline, CDR1 is SGHTA, CDR2 FQGNSA. Amplification used 60 Vbeta primers and 13 Jbeta primers. Generated by immunoSEQ multiplex PCR, the TCRdb table keeps only in-frame clones and is missing some. The repertoire has roughly 150,000 clones, more than 65% of them found once; the top ten carry 9.5% to 10%. The chain carries TRBV7-2 and TRBJ2-7, with 9 bases aligning to TRBD2. What was sequenced was PBMCs. The clonotype was recovered from a man in his late teens or twenties in good health and CMV-seropositive. CDR3 amino acids: CASSSEGTSRREQYF. As DNA, the CDR3 is TGTGCCAGCAGCTCCGAAGGGACTAGCCGTCGCGAGCAGTACTTC.